The 5 T cell receptor beta chains in this list originate from one sample, sequenced in a study of T cell responses to AZD1222 COVID-19 vaccine. Produced via immunoSEQ multiplex PCR; TCRdb's table is partial and in-frame only. The sample shows 120,000 or so clones, 80% to 95% of them seen only once. The sequencing here drew on peripheral blood, taken on day 0 of AZD1222 vaccination. The receptors shown here come from an adult in good health.

This rearrangement joins TRBV7-6 to TRBJ2-1, with a tentative D call TRBD2 (6 bases). Germline V gene sequence: CDR1 SGHVS, CDR2 FNYEAQ. The CDR3 has 19 residues. The V end lost 3 bases, the J end lost 2 bases, and 23 bases lay between the germline ends. CDR3 nucleotide sequence: TGTGCCAGCAGCTTCCCCGGTTTTGGAAAGACTAGAGCCTACAATGAGCAGTTCTTC. As protein: CASSFPGFGKTRAYNEQFF.

The CDR3 region is CASSQRRTGRSNQPQHF. The DNA for the CDR3 is TGTGCCAGCAGCCAGAGACGGACAGGTCGGAGCAATCAGCCCCAGCATTTT. The genes are TRBV5-6 and TRBJ1-5; TRBD1 agrees at 7 bases. CDR1 and CDR2 from the germline V gene are SGHDT and YYEEEE. The ends lost 4 bases at V and 1 base at J; junction bases unmatched: 11. This CDR3 has 17 residues.

J is TRBJ1-1 and V is TRBV11-3, with 7 bases identical to TRBD1. Germline V gives CDR1 SGHNT, CDR2 YENEEA. The CDR3 has 15 amino acids. After removal of 0 bases from V and 14 bases from J, the junction contained 15 bases not matched to a gene. The CDR3: CASSLDSGQGRGVFF. Written as DNA, the CDR3 is TGTGCCAGCAGCTTAGATTCCGGGCAAGGCAGGGGGGTGTTCTTT.

This chain connects TRBV6-6 to TRBJ1-2; 9 nucleotides line up with TRBD1. This CDR3 spans 17 amino acids. Germline CDR1 reads MNHNY; CDR2 reads SVGAGI (reference sequence). Trimming removed 5 bases from V and 4 bases from J; junction bases left unmatched: 14. The DNA of the CDR3 is TGTGCCAGCAGTCCCTCCGGGACAGGGCTTTCAGTCTATGGCTACACCTTC. Translated, it gives CASSPSGTGLSVYGYTF.

This chain links TRBV6-1 with TRBJ2-3; 11 nucleotides line up with TRBD1. The CDR3 has 15 amino acids. Unmatched junction bases numbered 1, after V lost 1 base and J lost 4 bases. The germline gives CDR1 MNHNS, CDR2 SASEGT. CDR3 sequence: CASSEGTGGADTQYF. The CDR3 DNA follows: TGTGCCAGCAGTGAAGGGACAGGGGGCGCAGATACGCAGTATTTT.